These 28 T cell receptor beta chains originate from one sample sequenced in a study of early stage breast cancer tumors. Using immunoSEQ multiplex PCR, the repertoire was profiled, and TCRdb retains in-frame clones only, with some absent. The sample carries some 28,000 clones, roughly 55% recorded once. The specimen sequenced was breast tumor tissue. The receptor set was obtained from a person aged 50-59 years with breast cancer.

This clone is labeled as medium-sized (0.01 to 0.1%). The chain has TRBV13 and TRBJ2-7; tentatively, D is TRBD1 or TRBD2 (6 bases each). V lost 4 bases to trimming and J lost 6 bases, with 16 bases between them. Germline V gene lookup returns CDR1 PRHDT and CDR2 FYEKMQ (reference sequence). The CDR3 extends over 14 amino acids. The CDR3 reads CASSSPGGLGEQYF. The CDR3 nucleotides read TGTGCCAGCAGCTCCCCCGGGGGCTTGGGCGAGCAGTACTTC.

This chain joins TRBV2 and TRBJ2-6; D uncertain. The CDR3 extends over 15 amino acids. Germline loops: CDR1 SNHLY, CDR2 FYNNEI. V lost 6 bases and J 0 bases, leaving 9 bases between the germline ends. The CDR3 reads CASSSRDSGANVLTF. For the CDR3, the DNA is TGTGCCAGCAGCAGTAGGGACTCTGGGGCCAACGTCCTGACTTTC.

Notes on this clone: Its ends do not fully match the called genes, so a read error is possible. This CDR3 is CASSSGLAGVDEQFF. In nucleotides, the CDR3 is TGTGCTAGCAGTTCCGGACTAGCGGGAGTCGACGAGCAGTTCTTC. J is TRBJ2-1 and V is TRBV7-7, with 13 bases aligning to TRBD2. Germline V gene lookup returns CDR1 SSHAT and CDR2 FNYEAQ (reference sequence). The CDR3 contains 15 residues.

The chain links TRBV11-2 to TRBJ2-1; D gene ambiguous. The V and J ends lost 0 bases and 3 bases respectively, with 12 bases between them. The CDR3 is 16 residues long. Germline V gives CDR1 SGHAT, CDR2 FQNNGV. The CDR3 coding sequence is TGTGCCAGCAGCTTAGACTGGGATAATATCTACAATGAGCAGTTCTTC. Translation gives CASSLDWDNIYNEQFF.

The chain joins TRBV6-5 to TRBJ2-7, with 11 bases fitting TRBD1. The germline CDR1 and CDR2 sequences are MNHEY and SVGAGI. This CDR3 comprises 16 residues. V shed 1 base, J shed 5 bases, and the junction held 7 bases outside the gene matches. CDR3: CASSYFRDRGTHEQYF. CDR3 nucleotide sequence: TGTGCCAGCAGTTACTTCCGGGACAGGGGGACCCACGAGCAGTACTTC.

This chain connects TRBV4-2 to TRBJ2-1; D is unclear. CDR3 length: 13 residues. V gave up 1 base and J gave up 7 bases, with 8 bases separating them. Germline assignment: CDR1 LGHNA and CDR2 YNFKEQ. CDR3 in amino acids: CASSQVSANEQFF. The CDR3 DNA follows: TGTGCCAGCAGCCAAGTGTCCGCGAATGAGCAGTTCTTC.

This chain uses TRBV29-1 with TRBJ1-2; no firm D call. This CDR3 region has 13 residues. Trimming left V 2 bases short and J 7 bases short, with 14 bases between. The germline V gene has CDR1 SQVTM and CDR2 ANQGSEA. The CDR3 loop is CSVEWTGDGGYTF. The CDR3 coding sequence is TGCAGCGTTGAATGGACGGGAGACGGTGGCTACACCTTC.

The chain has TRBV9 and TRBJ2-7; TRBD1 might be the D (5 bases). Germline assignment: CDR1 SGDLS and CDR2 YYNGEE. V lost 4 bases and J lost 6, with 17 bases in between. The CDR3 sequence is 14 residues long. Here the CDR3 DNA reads TGTGCCAGCAGCCCTCCTGGGGCCCTTTCCGAGCAGTACTTC. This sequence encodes CASSPPGALSEQYF.

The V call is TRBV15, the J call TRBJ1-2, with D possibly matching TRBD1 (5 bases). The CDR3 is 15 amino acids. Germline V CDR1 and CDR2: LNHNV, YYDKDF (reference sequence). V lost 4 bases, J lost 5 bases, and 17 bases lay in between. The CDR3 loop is CATSTNRGVSYGYTF. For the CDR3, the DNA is TGTGCCACCAGCACCAACCGGGGGGTCTCGTATGGCTACACCTTC.

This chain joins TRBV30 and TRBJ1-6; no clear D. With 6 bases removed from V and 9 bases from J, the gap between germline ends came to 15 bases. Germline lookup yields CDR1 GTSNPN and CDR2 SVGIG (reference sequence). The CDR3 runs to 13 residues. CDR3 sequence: CACKGFGGSPLHF. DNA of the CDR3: TGTGCCTGCAAAGGATTTGGAGGTTCACCCCTCCACTTT.

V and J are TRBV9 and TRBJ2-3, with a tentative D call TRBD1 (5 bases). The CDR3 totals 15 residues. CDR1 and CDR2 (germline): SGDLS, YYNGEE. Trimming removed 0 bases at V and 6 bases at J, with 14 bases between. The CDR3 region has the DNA TGTGCCAGCAGCGTAGGAGCAGGGCCGTGGGATACGCAGTATTTT. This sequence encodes CASSVGAGPWDTQYF.

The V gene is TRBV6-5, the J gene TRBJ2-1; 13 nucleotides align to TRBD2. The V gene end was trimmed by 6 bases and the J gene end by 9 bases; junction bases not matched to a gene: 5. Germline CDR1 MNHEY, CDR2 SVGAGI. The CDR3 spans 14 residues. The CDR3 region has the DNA TGTGCCAGCAGGGGACTAGCGGGATCGCGTGAGCAGTTCTTC. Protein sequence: CASRGLAGSREQFF.

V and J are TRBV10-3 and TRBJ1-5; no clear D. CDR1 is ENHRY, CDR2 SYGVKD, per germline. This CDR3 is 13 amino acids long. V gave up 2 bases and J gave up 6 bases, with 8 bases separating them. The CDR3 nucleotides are TGTGCCATCAGTGAGACGGGGATTCAGCCCCAGCATTTT. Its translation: CAISETGIQPQHF.

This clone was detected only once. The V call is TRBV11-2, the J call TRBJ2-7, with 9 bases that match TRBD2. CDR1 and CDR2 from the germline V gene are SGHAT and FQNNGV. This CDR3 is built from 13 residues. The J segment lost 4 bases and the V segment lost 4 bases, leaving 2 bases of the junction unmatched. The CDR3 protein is CASSSTSGYEQYF. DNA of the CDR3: TGTGCCAGCAGCTCGACTAGCGGATACGAGCAGTACTTC.

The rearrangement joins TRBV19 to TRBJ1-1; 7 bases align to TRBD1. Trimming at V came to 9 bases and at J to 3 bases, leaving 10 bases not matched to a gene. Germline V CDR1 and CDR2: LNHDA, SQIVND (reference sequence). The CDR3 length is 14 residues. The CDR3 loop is CASRQGLSDTEAFF. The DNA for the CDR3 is TGTGCCAGCCGACAGGGTCTGTCTGACACTGAAGCTTTCTTT.

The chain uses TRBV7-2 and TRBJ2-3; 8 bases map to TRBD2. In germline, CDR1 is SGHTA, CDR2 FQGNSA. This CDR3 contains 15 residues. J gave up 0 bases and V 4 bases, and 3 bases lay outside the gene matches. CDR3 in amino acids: CASSSSGRSTDTQYF. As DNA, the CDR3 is TGTGCCAGCAGCTCAAGCGGGAGAAGCACAGATACGCAGTATTTT.

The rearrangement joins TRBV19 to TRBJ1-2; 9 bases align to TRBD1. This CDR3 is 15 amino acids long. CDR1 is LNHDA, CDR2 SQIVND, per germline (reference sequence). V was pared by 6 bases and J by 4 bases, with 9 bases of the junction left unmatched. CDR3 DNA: TGTGCCAGTAGGGGAACCGGGACAGGGACCTATGGCTACACCTTC. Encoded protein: CASRGTGTGTYGYTF.

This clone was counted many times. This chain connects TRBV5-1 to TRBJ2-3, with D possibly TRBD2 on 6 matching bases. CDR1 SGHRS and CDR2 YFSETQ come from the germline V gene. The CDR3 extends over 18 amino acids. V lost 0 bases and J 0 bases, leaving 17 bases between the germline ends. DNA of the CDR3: TGCGCCAGCAGCTTGGGCGGGACTTCCTTTTCTAGCACAGATACGCAGTATTTT. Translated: CASSLGGTSFSSTDTQYF.

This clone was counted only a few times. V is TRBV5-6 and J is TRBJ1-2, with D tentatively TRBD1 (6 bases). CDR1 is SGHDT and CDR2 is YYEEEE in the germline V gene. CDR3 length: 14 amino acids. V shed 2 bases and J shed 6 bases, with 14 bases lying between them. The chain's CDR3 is CASSFIGGGDGYTF. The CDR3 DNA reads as TGTGCCAGCAGCTTCATTGGGGGCGGGGATGGCTACACCTTC.

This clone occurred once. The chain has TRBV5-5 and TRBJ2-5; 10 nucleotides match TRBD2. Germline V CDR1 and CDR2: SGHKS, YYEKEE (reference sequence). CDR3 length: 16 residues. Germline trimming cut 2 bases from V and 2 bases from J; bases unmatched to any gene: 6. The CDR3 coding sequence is TGTGCCAGCAGCTTTCGACTAGCGGGTCCACAAGAGACCCAGTACTTC. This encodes CASSFRLAGPQETQYF.

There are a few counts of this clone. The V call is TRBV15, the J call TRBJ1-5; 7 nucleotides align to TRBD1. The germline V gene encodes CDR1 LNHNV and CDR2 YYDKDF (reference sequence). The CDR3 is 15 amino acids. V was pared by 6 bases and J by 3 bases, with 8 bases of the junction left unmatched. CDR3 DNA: TGTGCCACCAGAATATCCGACAGGGTCAATCAGCCCCAGCATTTT. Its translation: CATRISDRVNQPQHF.

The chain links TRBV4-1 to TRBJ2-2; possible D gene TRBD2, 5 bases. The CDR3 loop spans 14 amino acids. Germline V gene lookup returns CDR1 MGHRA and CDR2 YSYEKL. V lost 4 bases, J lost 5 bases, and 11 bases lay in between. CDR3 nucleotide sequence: TGCGCCAGCAGCCCCCGGAGCGGAACCGGGGAGCTGTTTTTT. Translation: CASSPRSGTGELFF.

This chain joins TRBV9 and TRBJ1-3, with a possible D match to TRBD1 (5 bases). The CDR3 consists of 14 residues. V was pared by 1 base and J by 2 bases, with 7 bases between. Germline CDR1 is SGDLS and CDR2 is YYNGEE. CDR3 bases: TGTGCCAGCAGCGTAAGGGACGCTGGAAACACCATATATTTT. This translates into CASSVRDAGNTIYF. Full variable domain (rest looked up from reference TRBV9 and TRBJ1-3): DSGVTQTPKHLITATGQRVTLRCSPRSGDLSVYWYQQSLDQGLQFLIQYYNGEERAKGNILERFSAQQFPDLHSELNLSSLELGDSALYFCASSVRDAGNTIYFGEGSWLTVV.

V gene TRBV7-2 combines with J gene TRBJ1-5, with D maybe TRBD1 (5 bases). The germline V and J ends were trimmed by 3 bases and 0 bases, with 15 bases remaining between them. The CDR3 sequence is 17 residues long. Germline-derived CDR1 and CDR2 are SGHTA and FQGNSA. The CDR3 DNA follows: TGTGCCAGCAGCTTGGCCCCCCAAGGGACTAGCAATCAGCCCCAGCATTTT. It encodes CASSLAPQGTSNQPQHF.

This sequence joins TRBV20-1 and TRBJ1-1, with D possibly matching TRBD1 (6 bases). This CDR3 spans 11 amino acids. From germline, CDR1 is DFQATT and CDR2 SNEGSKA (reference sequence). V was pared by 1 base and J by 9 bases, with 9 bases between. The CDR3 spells CSARAQGKAFF. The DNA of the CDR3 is TGCAGTGCTAGAGCCCAGGGGAAAGCTTTCTTT.

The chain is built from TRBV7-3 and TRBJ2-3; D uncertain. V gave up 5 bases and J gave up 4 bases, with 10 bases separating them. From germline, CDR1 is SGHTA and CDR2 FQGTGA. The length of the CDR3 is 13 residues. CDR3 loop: CASSLGLSDTQYF. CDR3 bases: TGTGCCAGCAGCCTAGGGCTGTCAGATACGCAGTATTTT.

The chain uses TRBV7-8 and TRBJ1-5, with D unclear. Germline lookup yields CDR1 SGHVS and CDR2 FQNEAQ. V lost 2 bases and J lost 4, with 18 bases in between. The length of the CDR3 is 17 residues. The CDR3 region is CASSLTELSGRNQPQHF. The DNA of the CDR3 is TGTGCCAGCAGCTTAACTGAATTGAGTGGTAGGAATCAGCCCCAGCATTTT. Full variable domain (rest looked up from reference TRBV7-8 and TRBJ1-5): GAGVSQSPRYKVAKRGQDVALRCDPISGHVSLFWYQQALGQGPEFLTYFQNEAQLDKSGLPSDRFFAERPEGSVSTLKIQRTQQEDSAVYLCASSLTELSGRNQPQHFGDGTRLSIL.

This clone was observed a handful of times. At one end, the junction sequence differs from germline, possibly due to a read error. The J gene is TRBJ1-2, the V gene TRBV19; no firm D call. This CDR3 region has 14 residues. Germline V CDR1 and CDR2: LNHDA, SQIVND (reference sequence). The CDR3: CASSLDPGRAGNTF. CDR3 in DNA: TGTGCCAGTAGTTTAGACCCTGGACGGGCGGGGAACACCTTC.